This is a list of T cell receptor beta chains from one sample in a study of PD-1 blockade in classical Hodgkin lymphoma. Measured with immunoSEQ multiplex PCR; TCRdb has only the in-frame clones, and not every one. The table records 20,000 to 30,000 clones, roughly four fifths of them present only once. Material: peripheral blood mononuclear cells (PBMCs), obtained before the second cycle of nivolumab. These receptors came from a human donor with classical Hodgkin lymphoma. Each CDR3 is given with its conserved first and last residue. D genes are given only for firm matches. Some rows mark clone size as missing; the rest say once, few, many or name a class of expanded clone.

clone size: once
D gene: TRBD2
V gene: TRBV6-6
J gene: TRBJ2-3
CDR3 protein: CATGGRSTDTQYF
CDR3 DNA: TGTGCCACGGGGGGGCGGAGCACAGATACGCAGTATTTT

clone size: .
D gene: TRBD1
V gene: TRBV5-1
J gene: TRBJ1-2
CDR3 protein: CASRYDRGIDYGYTF
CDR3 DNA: TGCGCCAGCAGATACGACAGGGGGATCGACTATGGCTACACCTTC

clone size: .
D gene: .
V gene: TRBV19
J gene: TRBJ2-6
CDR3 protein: CASSMGVSGANVLTF
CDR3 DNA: TGTGCCAGTAGTATGGGGGTTTCTGGGGCCAACGTCCTGACTTTC

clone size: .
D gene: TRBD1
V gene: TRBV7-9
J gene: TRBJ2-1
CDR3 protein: CASSPRQGQYNEQFF
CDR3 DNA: TGTGCCAGCAGCCCAAGACAGGGCCAATACAATGAGCAGTTCTTC

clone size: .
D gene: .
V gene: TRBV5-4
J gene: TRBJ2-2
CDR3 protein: CASSRTLASPGELFF
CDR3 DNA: TGTGCCAGCAGTCGGACCCTGGCGAGTCCCGGGGAGCTGTTTTTT

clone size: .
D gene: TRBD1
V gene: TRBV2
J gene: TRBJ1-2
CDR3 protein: CASSEGRGRNNYGYTF
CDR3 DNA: TGTGCCAGCAGTGAAGGGAGGGGGCGGAATAACTATGGCTACACCTTC

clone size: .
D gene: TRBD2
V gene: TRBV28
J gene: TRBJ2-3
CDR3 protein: CASSASGEIPSDTQYF
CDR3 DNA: TGTGCCAGCAGTGCCAGCGGGGAGATACCGTCAGATACGCAGTATTTT

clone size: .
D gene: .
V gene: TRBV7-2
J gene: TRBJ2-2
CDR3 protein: CASRRTSNTGELFF
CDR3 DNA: TGTGCCAGCAGGAGAACTTCGAACACCGGGGAGCTGTTTTTT

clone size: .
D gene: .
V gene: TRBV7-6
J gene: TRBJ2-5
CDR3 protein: CASSLVGGSIQETQYF
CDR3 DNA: TGTGCCAGCAGCTTAGTGGGAGGATCAATTCAAGAGACCCAGTACTTC

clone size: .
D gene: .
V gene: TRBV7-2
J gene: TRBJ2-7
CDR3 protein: CASSLVGGRAYEQYF
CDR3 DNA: TGTGCCAGCAGCTTAGTAGGCGGCCGAGCCTACGAGCAGTACTTC

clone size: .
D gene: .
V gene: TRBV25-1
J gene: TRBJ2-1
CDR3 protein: CASSGLDGLASYNEQFF
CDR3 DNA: TGTGCCAGCAGTGGCCTAGATGGGCTAGCTTCCTACAATGAGCAGTTCTTC

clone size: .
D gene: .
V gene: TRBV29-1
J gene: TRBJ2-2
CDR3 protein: CSVNSEGPGELFF
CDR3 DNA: TGCAGCGTGAACAGCGAGGGGCCCGGGGAGCTGTTTTTT

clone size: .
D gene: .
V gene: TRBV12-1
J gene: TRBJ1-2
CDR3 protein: CASSFRGYTF
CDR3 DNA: TGTGCCAGCAGCTTCCGAGGCTACACCTTC

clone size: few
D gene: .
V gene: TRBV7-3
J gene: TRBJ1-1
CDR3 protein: CASSSSGTTEAFF
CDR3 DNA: TGTGCCAGCAGCTCGTCCGGGACCACTGAAGCTTTCTTT

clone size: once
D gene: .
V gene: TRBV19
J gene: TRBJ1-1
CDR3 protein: CASSTTVLMNTEAFF
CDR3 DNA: TGTGCCAGTAGCACTACAGTACTCATGAACACTGAAGCTTTCTTT

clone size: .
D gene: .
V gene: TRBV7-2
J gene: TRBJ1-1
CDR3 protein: CASSLYSGMNTEAFF
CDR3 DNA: TGTGCCAGCAGCTTATACAGTGGAATGAACACTGAAGCTTTCTTT

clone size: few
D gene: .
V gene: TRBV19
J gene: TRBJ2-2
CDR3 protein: CASSIAGRGHTGELFF
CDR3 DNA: TGTGCCAGTAGTATAGCGGGGCGGGGGCACACCGGGGAGCTGTTTTTT

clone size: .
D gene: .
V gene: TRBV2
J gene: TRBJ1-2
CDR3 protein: CASSQGPDYGYTF
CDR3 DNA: TGTGCCAGCAGTCAGGGACCTGATTATGGCTACACCTTC

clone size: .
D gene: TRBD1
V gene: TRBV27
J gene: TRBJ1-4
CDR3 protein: CASSPGQGNEKLFF
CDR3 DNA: TGTGCCAGCAGCCCGGGACAGGGGAATGAAAAACTGTTTTTT

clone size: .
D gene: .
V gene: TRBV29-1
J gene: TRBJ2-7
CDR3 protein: CSVQQEYEQYF
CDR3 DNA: TGCAGCGTACAACAGGAGTACGAGCAGTACTTC

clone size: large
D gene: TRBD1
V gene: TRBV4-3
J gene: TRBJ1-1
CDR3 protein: CASSQRTGREAFF
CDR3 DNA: TGCGCCAGCAGCCAGAGGACAGGGAGGGAAGCTTTCTTT

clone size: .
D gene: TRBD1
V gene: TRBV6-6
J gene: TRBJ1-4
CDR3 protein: CASSYPPTTGEEKLFF
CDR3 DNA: TGTGCCAGCAGTTACCCCCCAACGACAGGGGAGGAAAAACTGTTTTTT

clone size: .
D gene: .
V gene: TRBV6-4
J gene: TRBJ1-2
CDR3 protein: CASSAGSNYGYTF
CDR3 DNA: TGTGCCAGCAGTGCGGGGTCTAACTATGGCTACACCTTC

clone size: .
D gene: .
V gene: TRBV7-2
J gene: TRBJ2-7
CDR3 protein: CASSKRTDSYEQYF
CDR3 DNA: TGTGCCAGCAGCAAGAGGACAGACTCCTACGAGCAGTACTTC